This T cell receptor beta chain appears in the sequencing data of a study of blood T cells in healthy people across ages. General observations from the study: Diversity of TCR beta correlated strongly with naive T cell percentage.

The CDR3 length is 14 residues. Germline CDR1 is MNHEY and CDR2 is SVGEGT. Trimming stripped 0 bases from V and 3 bases from J, with 9 bases between. Primed by a sample-barcoded 5' primer and a J-beta primer mix, a second PCR proceeded for roughly 7 to 11 cycles. Unique molecular identifiers of 12 random nucleotides labeled each cDNA. TCRdb redid the calling of the 5' RACE reads with MiXCR, one entry per CDR3 protein. The table includes about 1.8 million distinct CDR3 sequences, around half detected once. With respect to this clonotype: Its antigen is undetermined.

Donors were healthy Caucasian individuals from Russia aged about 6 to 90. Isolation yielded PBMCs, at least 7 million per sample, in every case. The material sequenced was blood. This rearrangement joins TRBV6-2 or TRBV6-3 to TRBJ2-7, with D uncertain. This receptor was identified in a woman between 40 and 55 years old in good health. This chain's CDR3 is CASSYSRHRYEQYF. For the CDR3, the DNA is TGTGCCAGCAGTTACTCGAGGCACCGCTACGAGCAGTACTTC.